The 13 T cell receptor beta chains below all came from one sample that was sequenced in a study of OX40 agonist ivuxolimab in advanced cancers. Profiled with immunoSEQ multiplex PCR; TCRdb holds only in-frame clones, not every one. The sample includes roughly 86,000 clones, about 93% of them seen just once. Sequences were derived from CD4+ or CD8+ T cells sorted from blood, sampled in a trial of the OX40 agonist ivuxolimab. The origin of the receptors is an adult with an advanced solid tumor such as melanoma, head and neck, liver or kidney cancer.

The V call is TRBV4-3, the J call TRBJ1-4; D ambiguous. Per the germline V gene, CDR1 is LGHNA and CDR2 is YSLEER. The length of the CDR3 is 16 residues. Trimming took 0 bases from V and 4 from J, leaving 12 bases between them. CDR3 nucleotide sequence: TGCGCCAGCAGCCAAGATCAGGTAGGGAATAATGAAAAACTGTTTTTT. It translates to CASSQDQVGNNEKLFF.

This sequence joins TRBV28 and TRBJ2-1; D might be TRBD1 (6 bases). CDR1 MDHEN and CDR2 SYDVKM come from the germline V gene. V lost 5 bases, J lost 4 bases, and 6 bases lay in between. The CDR3 spans 12 residues. In nucleotides, the CDR3 is TGTGCCAGCAGTAGGGGGTACAATGAGCAGTTCTTC. It specifies CASSRGYNEQFF.

The V call is TRBV6-5, the J call TRBJ2-3; 13 bases are shared with TRBD2. The germline V gene encodes CDR1 MNHEY and CDR2 SVGAGI. This CDR3 contains 15 residues. V lost 6 bases to trimming and J lost 8 bases; unmatched junction nucleotides: 8. The CDR3 DNA reads TGTGCCAGCAGCACCGGACTAGCGGGAGTGGGTACGCAGTATTTT. It yields the protein CASSTGLAGVGTQYF.

V is TRBV7-3 and J is TRBJ2-7; D uncertain. The germline CDR1 and CDR2 sequences are SGHTA and FQGTGA. Deletions cut 5 bases from V and 4 bases from J, with 9 bases between. This CDR3 is built from 12 residues. The CDR3 DNA reads as TGTGCCAGCAGCCCAGACGGATACGAGCAGTACTTC. Translated, it gives CASSPDGYEQYF.

This chain joins TRBV7-2 and TRBJ2-3; D may be TRBD2 (6 bases). This CDR3 spans 14 amino acids. V lost 0 bases and J lost 5, with 9 bases in between. The germline V gene has CDR1 SGHTA and CDR2 FQGNSA. The CDR3 bases are TGTGCCAGCAGCTTAGCGGGAGGATTAGATACGCAGTATTTT. It yields the protein CASSLAGGLDTQYF.

For the CDR3, the DNA is TGTGCCAGCAGCTTAGTCGGCCCCACAGATACGCAGTATTTT. This translates into CASSLVGPTDTQYF. This rearrangement joins TRBV7-2 to TRBJ2-3; no clear D gene. V shed 1 base and J shed 2 bases, with 7 bases lying between them. The CDR3 is 14 amino acids. CDR1 is SGHTA, CDR2 FQGNSA, per germline.

Notes on this clone: In the same sample, other DNA sequences code for this CDR3. The CDR3 coding sequence is TGCAGCGTGGCGAACACCGGGGAGCTGTTTTTT. This sequence encodes CSVANTGELFF. The chain is built from TRBV29-1 and TRBJ2-2; D is ambiguous. Germline assignment: CDR1 SQVTM and CDR2 ANQGSEA. V lost 6 bases to trimming and J lost 0 bases, with 2 bases between them. The CDR3 loop spans 11 amino acids.

In DNA form, the CDR3 reads TGTGCCAGCAGCCAAACGACAGGTCTCCCTAAAGAGACCCAGTACTTC. It specifies CASSQTTGLPKETQYF. The chain recombines TRBV7-2 with TRBJ2-5; weak D call: TRBD1 (6 bases). Germline V lookup: CDR1 SGHTA, CDR2 FQGNSA. The CDR3 loop spans 16 amino acids. Trimming shortened V by 5 bases and J by 3 bases, and 19 bases separated the two germline ends.

This clone showed up just once. In the same sample, other DNA sequences code for this CDR3. V usage is TRBV5-1 and J usage is TRBJ2-5; 7 bases line up with TRBD1. V shed 0 bases and J 5 bases; nucleotides not matched to a gene: 4. CDR1 is SGHRS, CDR2 YFSETQ, per germline. This CDR3 is built from 14 residues. The CDR3 DNA follows: TGCGCCAGCAGCTTGGGACAGGGTCAGGAGACCCAGTACTTC. It encodes CASSLGQGQETQYF. The complete variable domain, with remaining parts taken from reference TRBV5-1 and TRBJ2-5, reads KAGVTQTPRYLIKTRGQQVTLSCSPISGHRSVSWYQQTPGQGLQFLFEYFSETQRNKGNFPGRFSGRQFSNSRSEMNVSTLELGDSALYLCASSLGQGQETQYFGPGTRLLVL.

The chain joins TRBV5-1 to TRBJ2-3; no definite D call. V was clipped by 3 bases and J by 1 base, with 6 bases between them. Germline CDR1 reads SGHRS; CDR2 reads YFSETQ. This CDR3 has 13 amino acids. DNA of the CDR3: TGCGCCAGCAGCTCACAAGGCACAGATACGCAGTATTTT. Protein product: CASSSQGTDTQYF.

The genes are TRBV7-2 and TRBJ2-3; 11 bases line up with TRBD2. CDR1 and CDR2 (germline): SGHTA, FQGNSA. The CDR3 runs 18 residues. V was pared by 4 bases and J by 1 base, with 10 bases of the junction left unmatched. The chain's CDR3 is CASSSRLAGPRRTDTQYF. The CDR3 coding sequence is TGTGCCAGCAGCTCCAGACTAGCGGGACCTAGACGCACAGATACGCAGTATTTT. Filled out from reference TRBV7-2 and TRBJ2-3, the complete variable domain reads GAGVSQSPSNKVTEKGKDVELRCDPISGHTALYWYRQSLGQGLEFLIYFQGNSAPDKSGLPSDRFSAERTGGSVSTLTIQRTQQEDSAVYLCASSSRLAGPRRTDTQYFGPGTRLTVL.

The J gene is TRBJ2-7, the V gene TRBV5-1; D is perhaps TRBD2 (5 bases). Germline V gives CDR1 SGHRS, CDR2 YFSETQ. V was clipped by 0 bases and J by 5 bases, with 12 bases between them. The CDR3 is made up of 14 amino acids. CDR3 protein: CASSLGKRSDEQYF. CDR3 sequence (DNA): TGCGCCAGCAGCTTGGGGAAGCGGAGTGACGAGCAGTACTTC.

This chain links TRBV7-2 with TRBJ2-4, with no clear D. Per germline, CDR1 SGHTA and CDR2 FQGNSA. CDR3 length: 17 amino acids. With 1 base removed from V and 0 bases from J, the gap between germline ends came to 13 bases. DNA of the CDR3: TGTGCCAGCAGCTTAGGCCCCGGTAGAGTAGCCAAAAACATTCAGTACTTC. Translating gives CASSLGPGRVAKNIQYF.